These T cell receptor beta chains were read from a single sample in a study of response to subunit inactivated influenza vaccine. Via MiXCR, TCRdb re-called the RT-PCR reads, giving one row per CDR3 protein. The sample includes about 780,000 distinct CDR3 sequences, about a fifth of them seen just once. The source was PBMCs from blood, collected 5 days after vaccination. All receptors come from a man aged 50-59 years who received an inactivated influenza vaccine. CDR3s include the opening cysteine and the closing phenylalanine or tryptophan. D genes are given only for firm matches. Clone sizes are given selectively: once, few, many, or a class where the clone is expanded.

j_call clone_size d_call v_call cdr3_aa cdr3_nt
TRBJ1-4 NA TRBD1 TRBV18 CASSLSSTGDEKLFF TGTGCCAGCTCACTCTCGTCCACAGGGGATGAAAAACTGTTTTTT
TRBJ2-1 many TRBD2 TRBV29-1 CSVGGTSGIYNEQFF TGCAGCGTTGGAGGGACTAGCGGGATCTACAATGAGCAGTTCTTC
TRBJ2-2 few NA TRBV27 CASSSGDAGELFF TGTGCCAGCAGTTCAGGGGACGCCGGGGAGCTGTTTTTT
TRBJ2-7 many NA TRBV4-1 CASSQGAGVLEQYF TGCGCCAGCAGCCAAGGGGCAGGGGTTCTTGAGCAGTACTTC
TRBJ1-2 NA NA TRBV11-2 CASSLDPQTGRVYGYTF TGTGCCAGCAGCTTAGATCCCCAGACCGGAAGGGTTTATGGCTACACCTTC
TRBJ1-1 NA NA TRBV29-1 CSVEPKLNTEAFF TGCAGCGTTGAACCAAAATTGAACACTGAAGCTTTCTTT
TRBJ1-1 few TRBD1 TRBV20-1 CSGLGQGYTEAFF TGCAGTGGCCTGGGACAGGGGTACACTGAAGCTTTCTTT
TRBJ2-4 NA NA TRBV18 CASSPGEEGIQYF TGTGCCAGCTCACCAGGGGAGGAAGGCATTCAGTACTTC
TRBJ2-1 few TRBD2 TRBV5-5 CASSATSGYNEQFF TGTGCCAGCAGCGCGACTAGCGGCTACAATGAGCAGTTCTTC
TRBJ2-6 few NA TRBV27 CASAVLVPSGANVLTF TGTGCCAGCGCGGTACTGGTCCCCTCTGGGGCCAACGTCCTGACTTTC
TRBJ1-2 NA NA TRBV12-3/TRBV12-4 CASSKAAGKEGYTF TGTGCCAGCAGTAAGGCGGCAGGGAAAGAGGGCTACACCTTC
TRBJ2-3 NA NA TRBV27 CASSESYSTQYF TGTGCCAGCAGCGAGAGTTACTCTACGCAGTATTTT
TRBJ2-7 NA NA TRBV15 CATSRDRAGTAYEQYF TGTGCCACCAGCAGAGATAGGGCAGGAACGGCTTACGAGCAGTACTTC
TRBJ2-1 few TRBD2 TRBV24-1 CATGSSAGGSGEQFF TGTGCCACCGGATCCTCAGCGGGGGGATCAGGTGAGCAGTTCTTC
TRBJ1-6 NA NA TRBV20-1 CSAFTGFSPLHF TGCAGTGCTTTTACAGGGTTCTCACCCCTCCACTTT
TRBJ2-7 many NA TRBV12-3/TRBV12-4 CASSKNQGLGQYF TGTGCCAGCAGTAAAAATCAGGGGCTTGGGCAGTACTTC
TRBJ1-2 many NA TRBV12-3/TRBV12-4 CASSLTGVGLYGYTF TGTGCCAGCAGTTTAACCGGGGTCGGCCTCTATGGCTACACCTTC